The T cell receptor (beta chain) described here comes from a study of T-cell memory formation after mild COVID-19. Overall study context: In these data, TCR clusters were largely donor specific. Study-wide points: Among clones peaking at day 37 in the second wave, SARS-CoV-2 specificity remained unconfirmed. Clones that got smaller from day 15 to 85 had even CD4/CD8, while clones growing later tipped toward CD4+.

Turning to this clonotype: No antigen is known for it.

TCRdb independently ran MiXCR on the 5' RACE reads; one entry per CDR3 protein. The sample has 250,000 to 350,000 distinct CDR3 sequences, about 16% seen once. Trimming took off 7 bases at V and 1 base at J, with 13 bases between the two ends. The CDR3 is 14 amino acids. The specimen was PBMCs or a T cell subset sorted from them (not recorded which). J is TRBJ1-1 and V is TRBV12-3 or TRBV12-4, with D possibly matching TRBD1 (5 bases). The TCR was taken from a man aged 18 to 29 who had mild COVID-19 (a few samples of this study predate the infection). Cell type and time point are not known. In DNA, the CDR3 is TGTGCCAGCACCCGCGACAGACGGAACACTGAAGCTTTCTTT. Its protein is CASTRDRRNTEAFF.